This entry lists 11 T cell receptor beta chains sequenced from one sample in a study of T cell clonality in common variable immunodeficiency. Here immunoSEQ multiplex PCR was the method, and the copy in TCRdb shows in-frame clones only, minus some. The specimen has over 30,000 clones, none found just once. Sample: peripheral blood mononuclear cells. These receptors were obtained from a person aged 18 to 70 in good health.

This clone came up many times. The CDR3 goes on 3 residues after the read ends, and that part is filled in from the germline J gene. This chain links TRBV15 with TRBJ2-7, with TRBD2 matching over 10 bases. The germline V gene has CDR1 LNHNV and CDR2 YYDKDF (reference sequence). The CDR3 has 14 residues. V trimming: 10 bases; J trimming: 3 bases; junction bases outside the gene matches: 9. The CDR3 reads CAIRPAGGNYEQYF. The part of the CDR3 DNA that was read is TGTGCCATCAGACCAGCGGGAGGGAACTACGAG.

This clone came up many times. The CDR3 goes on 3 residues after the read ends, and that part is filled in from the germline J gene. V usage is TRBV7-9 and J usage is TRBJ1-1; D not resolved. The CDR3 is 12 residues long. Germline lookup yields CDR1 SEHNR and CDR2 FQNEAQ (reference sequence). CDR3 DNA (partial): TGTGCCAGCAGCAACGACACAGAGGGA. Its translation: CASSNDTEG. The entire CDR3 reads CASSNDTEGAFF. The full variable domain, with the rest looked up from reference TRBV7-9 and TRBJ1-1, is DTGVSQNPRHKITKRGQNVTFRCDPISEHNRLYWYRQTLGQGPEFLTYFQNEAQLEKSRLLSDRFSAERPKGSFSTLEIQRTEQGDSAMYLCASSNDTEGAFFGQGTRLTVV.

Concerning this clone itself: The read terminates 3 residues ahead of where the CDR3 ends, so the germline J gene completes it. The chain recombines TRBV6-2 or TRBV6-3 with TRBJ1-2; unclear D gene. Germline CDR1 and CDR2: MNHEY and SVGEGT. The CDR3 runs to 13 residues. The covered CDR3 bases are TGTGCCAGCAGTTACGAGGCGGGGAACGAC. Translating gives CASSYEAGND. In full, the CDR3 reads CASSYEAGNDYTF.

This clone appeared many times. The sequenced part of the CDR3 DNA is TGTGCCAGCAGCATACAGGGGCGAATGAGTGAAAAA. Translated: CASSIQGRMSEK. The full CDR3 is CASSIQGRMSEKLFF. The chain employs TRBV6-7 and TRBJ1-4; TRBD1 matches at 7 bases. The read is 3 residues too short to cover the CDR3 end, so that end is filled in from the germline J gene. TRBV6-7 is classed as an ORF, of uncertain function. The CDR3 spans 15 residues. With 6 bases clipped from V and 7 bases from J, the junction kept 11 bases outside the gene matches.

This clone was seen more than once but under ten times. The read ends 3 residues early relative to the CDR3; the germline J gene fills the gap. The chain employs TRBV20-1 and TRBJ2-5, with 7 bases that match TRBD2. CDR1 DFQATT and CDR2 SNEGSKA come from the germline V gene (reference sequence). J gave up 5 bases and V 5 bases, and 11 bases lay outside the gene matches. This CDR3 is built from 14 residues. The CDR3 reads CSAGFSGSGETQYF. CDR3 bases read: TGCAGTGCTGGGTTTAGCGGGTCTGGGGAGACC.

In its sample, this clone was seen many times. The chain's CDR3 is CASSYSRRGNQPQHF. CDR3 DNA, as far as it was read: TGTGCCAGCAGTTACTCTCGCAGGGGCAATCAGCCC. This chain links TRBV6-2 or TRBV6-3 with TRBJ1-5; D possibly corresponds to TRBD1 (5 bases). The read halts 3 residues ahead of the CDR3 end, with the missing end drawn from the germline J gene. V lost 0 bases, J lost 2 bases, and 8 bases lay in between. Germline V gives CDR1 MNHEY, CDR2 SVGEGT. The CDR3 consists of 15 residues.

As to this clone: This likely came from a read error, as a far larger clone is one base away. The CDR3 end lies 3 residues beyond the end of the read and is filled in from the germline J gene. The V and J genes are TRBV6-2 or TRBV6-3 and TRBJ1-5, with D uncertain. The CDR3 has 13 amino acids. The germline V and J ends were trimmed by 2 bases and 8 bases, with 10 bases remaining between them. Germline assignment: CDR1 MNHEY and CDR2 SVGEGT. The CDR3 is CASSYEVQEPQHF. The part of the CDR3 DNA that was read is TGTGCCAGCAGTTACGAGGTTCAAGAGCCC.

This clone was detected ten times or more. The read terminates 3 residues ahead of where the CDR3 ends, so the germline J gene completes it. The V and J genes are TRBV5-1 and TRBJ2-7; 8 bases match TRBD1. Germline CDR1 reads SGHRS; CDR2 reads YFSETQ. The CDR3 covers 14 residues. Trimming cost V 5 bases and J 3 bases; bases outside gene matches: 7. The CDR3 protein is CASSLAGGVYEQYF. Incomplete CDR3 DNA: TGCGCCAGCAGTTTAGCAGGGGGCGTCTACGAG.

This clone has ten or more counts. The read ends 3 residues before the CDR3 terminus; that terminus is restored from the germline J gene. V and J are TRBV6-1 and TRBJ2-7; the match to TRBD1 covers 7 bases. CDR3 length equals 15 residues. V dropped 1 base and J dropped 4; count of bases not matched to a gene: 7. CDR1 and CDR2 from the germline V gene are MNHNS and SASEGT. The covered CDR3 bases are TGTGCCAGCAGTGAAGACAAGGGGGCGCTTTACGAG. As protein: CASSEDKGALYE. In full, the CDR3 reads CASSEDKGALYEQYF.

This clone was seen only a few times. Read data end 3 residues before the CDR3 end; the end is taken from the germline J gene. V and J are TRBV5-1 and TRBJ2-7; 10 positions match TRBD2. Trimming removed 0 bases from V and 4 bases from J; junction bases left unmatched: 4. CDR3 length equals 15 residues. Germline V gene data show CDR1 as SGHRS and CDR2 as YFSETQ. CDR3 bases read: TGCGCCAGCAGCTTGGACACTAGCGGGATTTACGAG. It yields the protein CASSLDTSGIYE. The full CDR3 protein is CASSLDTSGIYEQYF.

This clone was seen a handful of times. With the read ending 3 residues before the CDR3 end, the germline J gene is used to fill in that end. The chain employs TRBV18 and TRBJ2-2; TRBD1 might be the D (5 bases). The CDR3 is 15 residues long. Per the germline V gene, CDR1 is KGHSH and CDR2 is LQKENI. CDR3 amino acids: CASSPGWGPNEKLFF. The CDR3 DNA, read in part, is TGTGCCAGCTCACCGGGTTGGGGCCCTAATGAAAAG.